A selection of T cell receptor beta chains follows, all from one sample in a study of T cell responses to AZD1222 COVID-19 vaccine. TCRdb's table, derived via immunoSEQ multiplex PCR, lists solely in-frame clones and lacks some. The table records some 81,000 clones, just over 85% of them present only once. The input for sequencing was peripheral blood, taken 28 days after the second AZD1222 dose. The receptors come from an adult who received the AZD1222 COVID-19 vaccine. The CDR3 runs from the conserved cysteine through the conserved F or W. Each record gives: CDR3 DNA, CDR3 protein, CDR3 length, D gene, J gene, V gene, clone size. D genes are given only for firm matches. Clone sizes are given selectively: once, few, many, or a class where the clone is expanded.

cdr3_nt: TGTGCCAGCAGCTTAGCGGTCCGGGGGCGGGCTAACTATGGCTACACCTTC
cdr3_aa: CASSLAVRGRANYGYTF
cdr3_length: 17
d_call: .
j_call: TRBJ1-2
v_call: TRBV7-6
clone_size: .

cdr3_nt: TGTGCCAGCAGCCCTGCCGGGAGCCGCGGCGATACGCAGTATTTT
cdr3_aa: CASSPAGSRGDTQYF
cdr3_length: 15
d_call: .
j_call: TRBJ2-3
v_call: TRBV7-3
clone_size: few

cdr3_nt: TGTGCAAGTCGCTTAGCCCCCCAGTATCTCTACAATGAGCAGTTCTTC
cdr3_aa: CASRLAPQYLYNEQFF
cdr3_length: 16
d_call: .
j_call: TRBJ2-1
v_call: TRBV12-2
clone_size: .

cdr3_nt: TGTGCCAGCAGCGTCGTAGGGGGGCCCTACAATGAGCAGTTCTTC
cdr3_aa: CASSVVGGPYNEQFF
cdr3_length: 15
d_call: .
j_call: TRBJ2-1
v_call: TRBV3-1/TRBV3-2
clone_size: .

cdr3_nt: TGTGCCAGCAGCTCTCCCTGGACAGGCCGTAGCAATCAGCCCCAGCATTTT
cdr3_aa: CASSSPWTGRSNQPQHF
cdr3_length: 17
d_call: TRBD1
j_call: TRBJ1-5
v_call: TRBV7-8
clone_size: .

cdr3_nt: TGTGCCAGCAGCTTAGTGGCTGGGATATATGAAAAACTGTTTTTT
cdr3_aa: CASSLVAGIYEKLFF
cdr3_length: 15
d_call: .
j_call: TRBJ1-4
v_call: TRBV7-8
clone_size: .

cdr3_nt: TGTGCCAGCAGTTTAATGTCGGGGGGCCAAGGCTACACCTTC
cdr3_aa: CASSLMSGGQGYTF
cdr3_length: 14
d_call: .
j_call: TRBJ1-2
v_call: TRBV28
clone_size: .

cdr3_nt: TGTGCCAGCAGCGTAGACCCTACCTTCACTGAAGCTTTCTTT
cdr3_aa: CASSVDPTFTEAFF
cdr3_length: 14
d_call: .
j_call: TRBJ1-1
v_call: TRBV9
clone_size: .

cdr3_nt: TGTGCCAGCAGCCCCTTCCCAGGGACGGGAAACACCATATATTTT
cdr3_aa: CASSPFPGTGNTIYF
cdr3_length: 15
d_call: .
j_call: TRBJ1-3
v_call: TRBV3-1/TRBV3-2
clone_size: .

cdr3_nt: TGTGCCAGCGCTACAGGGAGCTTGGGGCAGTACTTC
cdr3_aa: CASATGSLGQYF
cdr3_length: 12
d_call: .
j_call: TRBJ2-7
v_call: TRBV28
clone_size: .

cdr3_nt: TGTGCCAGCAGAAGGGACTTTCCCTACGAGCAGTACTTC
cdr3_aa: CASRRDFPYEQYF
cdr3_length: 13
d_call: .
j_call: TRBJ2-7
v_call: TRBV6-5
clone_size: .

cdr3_nt: TGTGCCAGCAGTTACTCGGGGGGGTCCTACGAGCAGTACTTC
cdr3_aa: CASSYSGGSYEQYF
cdr3_length: 14
d_call: TRBD2
j_call: TRBJ2-7
v_call: TRBV6-6
clone_size: .

cdr3_nt: TGTGCCAGCAGTTACTCCCAGTACACCGGGGAGCTATTTTTT
cdr3_aa: CASSYSQYTGELFF
cdr3_length: 14
d_call: .
j_call: TRBJ2-2
v_call: TRBV6-5
clone_size: .

cdr3_nt: TGTGCCAGCAGCCCAAGACTAGCGGGAATTTCAGATACGCAGTATTTT
cdr3_aa: CASSPRLAGISDTQYF
cdr3_length: 16
d_call: TRBD2
j_call: TRBJ2-3
v_call: TRBV7-9
clone_size: .

cdr3_nt: TGTGCCAGTACGGGACAGTTGAGGGAGACCCAGTACTTC
cdr3_aa: CASTGQLRETQYF
cdr3_length: 13
d_call: TRBD1
j_call: TRBJ2-5
v_call: TRBV28
clone_size: .

cdr3_nt: TGTGCCAGCAGTTCCCGGGACAGGGTGCTCGAGCAGTACTTC
cdr3_aa: CASSSRDRVLEQYF
cdr3_length: 14
d_call: TRBD1
j_call: TRBJ2-7
v_call: TRBV6-8
clone_size: .

cdr3_nt: TGTGCCAGCAGCTTAGGAGCGGACAGGGGGACTGAAGCTTTCTTT
cdr3_aa: CASSLGADRGTEAFF
cdr3_length: 15
d_call: TRBD1
j_call: TRBJ1-1
v_call: TRBV7-8
clone_size: .

cdr3_nt: TGTGCCAGCAGCAGGGGGGGGCTCTCTGGAAACACCATATATTTT
cdr3_aa: CASSRGGLSGNTIYF
cdr3_length: 15
d_call: .
j_call: TRBJ1-3
v_call: TRBV7-8
clone_size: .

cdr3_nt: TGTGCCAGCAACCAGGGGCCGGGGTCTGGAAACACCATATATTTT
cdr3_aa: CASNQGPGSGNTIYF
cdr3_length: 15
d_call: .
j_call: TRBJ1-3
v_call: TRBV5-5
clone_size: .

cdr3_nt: TGTGCCAGCAGTGTAGCGGGCGACTCCTACGAGCAGTACTTC
cdr3_aa: CASSVAGDSYEQYF
cdr3_length: 14
d_call: TRBD2
j_call: TRBJ2-7
v_call: TRBV2
clone_size: .

cdr3_nt: TGTGCCAGCAGTTACCGGGACAGGGAGCCCCTCCACTTT
cdr3_aa: CASSYRDREPLHF
cdr3_length: 13
d_call: TRBD1
j_call: TRBJ1-6
v_call: TRBV27
clone_size: .

cdr3_nt: TGCGCCAGTAGTTCGGGTCTCTCATACTCTGGAAACACCATATATTTT
cdr3_aa: CASSSGLSYSGNTIYF
cdr3_length: 16
d_call: .
j_call: TRBJ1-3
v_call: TRBV4-1
clone_size: .

cdr3_nt: TGTGCCTGGAGTTCTTCAGGATACAGTGGCTACACCTTC
cdr3_aa: CAWSSSGYSGYTF
cdr3_length: 13
d_call: .
j_call: TRBJ1-2
v_call: TRBV30
clone_size: .

cdr3_nt: TGTGCCAGCTCACCCTATCAGACAGGAGAGAACACTGAAGCTTTCTTT
cdr3_aa: CASSPYQTGENTEAFF
cdr3_length: 16
d_call: .
j_call: TRBJ1-1
v_call: TRBV18
clone_size: .

cdr3_nt: TGTGCCAGCAGCTTGGGACGATTTTCGGGAGGCGGCACAGATACGCAGTATTTT
cdr3_aa: CASSLGRFSGGGTDTQYF
cdr3_length: 18
d_call: TRBD2
j_call: TRBJ2-3
v_call: TRBV5-4
clone_size: .

cdr3_nt: TGTGCCAGCAGTTACGGGAGTGACATTCAGTACTTC
cdr3_aa: CASSYGSDIQYF
cdr3_length: 12
d_call: .
j_call: TRBJ2-4
v_call: TRBV28
clone_size: .

cdr3_nt: TGTGCCAGCTCACCACCGCCGGCTTATAGCAATCAGCCCCAGCATTTT
cdr3_aa: CASSPPPAYSNQPQHF
cdr3_length: 16
d_call: .
j_call: TRBJ1-5
v_call: TRBV18
clone_size: .